The T cell receptor beta chain under discussion was sequenced for a study of blood T cell repertoires in COVID-19. Germline CDR1 and CDR2: LNHNV and YYDKDF (reference sequence). V was cut by 5 bases and J by 5 bases, with 12 bases left in between. CDR3 length: 14 residues. Measured with immunoSEQ multiplex PCR; TCRdb has only the in-frame clones, and not every one. This sample has roughly 270,000 clones, with roughly 87% found just once. This chain links TRBV15 with TRBJ1-4, with D possibly TRBD1 on 5 matching bases. What was sequenced was peripheral blood. The sequence came from a man between 18 and 29 years old with active or convalescent COVID-19. The CDR3 here is CATSPGGENEKLFF. The DNA for the CDR3 is TGTGCCACCAGCCCCGGGGGAGAGAATGAAAAACTGTTTTTT.